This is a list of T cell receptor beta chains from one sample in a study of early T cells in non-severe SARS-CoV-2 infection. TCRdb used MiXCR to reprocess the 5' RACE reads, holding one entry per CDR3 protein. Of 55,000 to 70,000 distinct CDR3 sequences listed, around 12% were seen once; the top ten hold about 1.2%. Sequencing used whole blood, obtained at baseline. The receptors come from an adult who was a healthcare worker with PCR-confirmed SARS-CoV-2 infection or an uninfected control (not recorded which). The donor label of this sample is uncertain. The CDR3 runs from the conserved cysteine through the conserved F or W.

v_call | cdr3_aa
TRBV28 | CASSLSRTGPQETQYF
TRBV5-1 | CASSLGARSNTEAFF
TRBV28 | CASSQTGSFEPQHF
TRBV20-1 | CSARVLKTGASYNEQFF
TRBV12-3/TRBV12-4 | CASREAGGSYNEQFF
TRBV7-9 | CASNIEVNEQFF
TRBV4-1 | CASSQANIGGNTIYF
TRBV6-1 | CASSENPTGRSGYTF
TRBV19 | CASTPQMRTDTQYF
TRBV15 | CATSRPEDGVETQYF
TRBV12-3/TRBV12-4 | CASSYQEFGAFF
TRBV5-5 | CASSVTGTGGTTGELFF
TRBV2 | CASRAEGNSPLHF
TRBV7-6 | CASSLLSRVETQYF